This T cell receptor beta chain was documented in a study of T cells in pancreatic ductal adenocarcinoma. Study results and caveats: This surgical cohort overrepresents the minority presenting with early-stage disease. Unique clonotypes were approximately 8-fold more numerous in blood than in tumor. No significant tumor-blood clonality difference; means were about 0.11 and 0.072.

No neoadjuvant therapy was given to the selected pancreatic ductal adenocarcinoma patients before their surgery. The CDR3 length is 14 residues. Per the germline V gene, CDR1 is SGHRS and CDR2 is YFSETQ. Trimming removed 3 bases at V and 4 bases at J, with 10 bases between. Worth noting for this clone: Its antigen remains unidentified.

This table comes from immunoSEQ multiplex PCR, and its TCRdb copy is limited to in-frame clones, with some not included. The data show approximately 97,000 clones, 90% to 95% seen once. What was sequenced was PBMCs. The J gene is TRBJ1-4, the V gene TRBV5-1; D is ambiguous. This clonotype originated in a human donor with pancreatic ductal adenocarcinoma. CDR3 in amino acids: CASSSGRGNEKLFF. In DNA form, the CDR3 reads TGCGCCAGCAGCTCGGGTCGGGGTAATGAAAAACTGTTTTTT.